This T cell receptor beta chain is drawn from a study of blood T cell repertoires in COVID-19. Study in general: Sources were T cells, B-cell-depleted T cells, or PBMCs; the material itself was cDNA or gDNA.

Germline V CDR1 and CDR2: SGHRS, YFSETQ. With 1 base removed from V and 5 bases from J, the gap between germline ends came to 7 bases. This CDR3 is built from 13 residues. As processed by the authors: From reference gene primer amplification, estimates of nucleated cell counts were derived. Sequencing used immunoSEQ multiplex PCR; TCRdb keeps in-frame clones, though not all of them. From that table come the V and J calls and clone size; the DNA was used to work out D and trimming. Of 130,000 to 150,000 clones listed, over 65% are singletons. The chain combines TRBV5-1 with TRBJ2-1; D might be TRBD2 (5 bases). Source material: peripheral blood. This clonotype was sampled from a human donor in a cohort sampled during active COVID-19. CDR3 coding DNA: TGCGCCAGCAGCTTGTCCGGGGACAATGAGCAGTTCTTC. This encodes CASSLSGDNEQFF.